The 22 T cell receptor beta chains in this list originate from one sample, sequenced in a study of control samples from healthy donors and cancer patients. The assay was immunoSEQ multiplex PCR, and TCRdb's table has in-frame clones only and misses some. Among tens of thousands of clones, approximately 88% were seen once, and the ten largest hold 8.5% to 10%. Specimen: PBMCs. The receptors stem from a woman in her fifties or sixties with colorectal cancer.

The chain uses TRBV1 and TRBJ2-2. TRBV1 is reported as a pseudogene. The CDR3 has 16 amino acids. CDR3 in amino acids: CTSSQEIPFHTGELFF. CDR3 coding DNA: TGCACCAGCAGCCAAGAGATTCCCTTTCATACCGGGGAGCTGTTTTTT.

CDR3 sequence (DNA): TGTGCCAGCAGTTGGACAGGGAGCAATCAGCCCCAGCATTTT. Protein product: CASSWTGSNQPQHF. The chain employs TRBV2 and TRBJ1-5, with 8 bases lining up with TRBD1. Trimming removed 5 bases from V and 1 base from J; junction bases left unmatched: 1. The germline CDR1 and CDR2 sequences are SNHLY and FYNNEI. The CDR3 loop spans 14 amino acids.

The chain is built from TRBV30 and TRBJ1-1; no clear D. The germline V gene has CDR1 GTSNPN and CDR2 SVGIG (reference sequence). Trimming stripped 5 bases from V and 0 bases from J, with 10 bases between. The CDR3 has 13 amino acids. CDR3 residues: CAWADGVNTEAFF. DNA for the CDR3: TGTGCCTGGGCTGACGGTGTGAACACTGAAGCTTTCTTT.

The rearrangement joins TRBV5-1 to TRBJ2-3, with a weak D call TRBD1 (5 bases). CDR1 and CDR2 (germline): SGHRS, YFSETQ. The CDR3 consists of 14 residues. V gave up 1 base and J gave up 6 bases, with 12 bases separating them. Here the CDR3 reads CASSLQGAGDTQYF. CDR3 DNA: TGCGCCAGCAGCTTGCAAGGGGCCGGGGATACGCAGTATTTT.

This clone was found a few times. The rearrangement links TRBV12-3 or TRBV12-4 to TRBJ1-2; D is uncertain. Trimming removed 5 bases at V and 4 bases at J, with 11 bases between. The CDR3 runs 13 residues. This CDR3 reads CASSPRGVYGYTF. CDR3 coding DNA: TGTGCCAGCAGTCCCCGCGGGGTCTATGGCTACACCTTC.

V is TRBV19 and J is TRBJ1-2, with D unclear. The CDR3 spans 13 residues. The germline CDR1 and CDR2 sequences are LNHDA and SQIVND (reference sequence). The germline V and J ends were trimmed by 10 bases and 0 bases, with 12 bases remaining between them. DNA for the CDR3: TGTGCCACCCTGAGAGGCCCTAACTATGGCTACACCTTC. This translates into CATLRGPNYGYTF.

The chain employs TRBV4-3 and TRBJ1-2; 8 positions agree with TRBD1. The V gene's germline CDR1 is LGHNA and CDR2 YSLEER. The CDR3 length is 18 residues. The trim removed 2 bases at V and 7 bases at J, leaving 18 bases unmatched. The CDR3 coding sequence is TGCGCCAGCAGCCAAAAGGCCAGCACAGGGGGACAGTTATTTGGCTACACCTTC. This encodes CASSQKASTGGQLFGYTF.

This chain links TRBV18 with TRBJ2-2; D not resolved. CDR1 is KGHSH, CDR2 LQKENI, per germline. The V gene lost 3 bases and the J gene lost 1 base, with 6 bases spanning the gap. CDR3 length: 14 amino acids. The CDR3 DNA follows: TGTGCCAGCTCACCCCCCGGGAACACCGGGGAGCTGTTTTTT. Translating gives CASSPPGNTGELFF.

CDR3 in amino acids: CASSFEGSGNTIYF. DNA of the CDR3: TGTGCCAGCAGCTTCGAGGGCTCTGGAAACACCATATATTTT. The chain joins TRBV5-6 to TRBJ1-3; D uncertain. CDR1 is SGHDT, CDR2 YYEEEE, per germline. V was pared by 2 bases and J by 0 bases, with 6 bases between. The CDR3 has 14 residues.

J is TRBJ2-5 and V is TRBV19, with 7 nucleotides matching TRBD2. Per the germline V gene, CDR1 is LNHDA and CDR2 is SQIVND (reference sequence). V lost 3 bases, J lost 5 bases, and 9 bases stayed unmatched. The CDR3 runs 15 residues. CDR3 in amino acids: CASSIAAGRGETQYF. The CDR3 nucleotides read TGTGCCAGTAGTATTGCAGCGGGACGAGGGGAGACCCAGTACTTC.

The rearrangement joins TRBV5-4 to TRBJ1-1, with a possible D match to TRBD1 (5 bases). The CDR3 extends over 13 amino acids. Germline V lookup: CDR1 SGHNT, CDR2 YYREEE (reference sequence). V was pared by 4 bases and J by 1 base, with 8 bases between. The CDR3 loop is CASSRTPNTEAFF. The CDR3 DNA is TGTGCCAGCAGCAGGACACCGAACACTGAAGCTTTCTTT.

This chain links TRBV5-4 with TRBJ1-2, with TRBD1 identical over 7 bases. The CDR3 is 13 amino acids. The germline V gene has CDR1 SGHNT and CDR2 YYREEE (reference sequence). The V gene end was trimmed by 5 bases and the J gene end by 2 bases; junction bases not matched to a gene: 3. The CDR3 loop reads CASSPDRNYGYTF. The CDR3 bases are TGTGCCAGCAGTCCGGACAGGAACTATGGCTACACCTTC.

The rearrangement joins TRBV2 to TRBJ1-3; D not resolved. Germline-derived CDR1 and CDR2 are SNHLY and FYNNEI. Trimming took 6 bases from V and 0 from J, leaving 12 bases between them. This CDR3 is built from 15 residues. CDR3 nucleotides: TGTGCCAGCAGGGAGGGCGCCGTCTCTGGAAACACCATATATTTT. As protein: CASREGAVSGNTIYF.

The V and J genes are TRBV7-2 and TRBJ2-1; TRBD1 might be the D (6 bases). Germline CDR1 reads SGHTA; CDR2 reads FQGNSA. This CDR3 contains 14 residues. Trimming removed 0 bases from V and 7 bases from J, with 10 bases in between. CDR3 bases: TGTGCCAGCAGCTTAGCGGGGACACTAAATGAGCAGTTCTTC. It translates to CASSLAGTLNEQFF.

This chain connects TRBV28 to TRBJ1-5, with D maybe TRBD1 (5 bases). The CDR3 is 15 residues long. Germline V CDR1 and CDR2: MDHEN, SYDVKM. V dropped 7 bases and J dropped 7 bases, with 20 bases sitting between them. CDR3 residues: CASTSPGFTGQPQHF. CDR3 bases: TGTGCCAGCACCTCCCCCGGGTTCACAGGACAGCCCCAGCATTTT.

This sequence joins TRBV28 and TRBJ1-2; 7 bases fit TRBD1. The junction had 5 bases not matched to a gene; V was cut back by 6 bases and J by 1 base. The germline CDR1 and CDR2 sequences are MDHEN and SYDVKM. The CDR3 loop spans 14 amino acids. CDR3 coding DNA: TGTGCCAGCAGGAGACAGGGCCTTAACTATGGCTACACCTTC. Translated, it gives CASRRQGLNYGYTF.

Notes on this clone: The identical CDR3 is also encoded by other nucleotide sequences in the sample. V usage is TRBV9 and J usage is TRBJ2-2, with D possibly being TRBD2 (6 bases). The CDR3 has 15 residues. The germline V gene has CDR1 SGDLS and CDR2 YYNGEE. V was shortened by 2 bases and J by 0 bases, with 8 bases between the two germline ends. The CDR3 DNA sequence: TGTGCCAGCAGCGTGGGGGGAACGAACACCGGGGAGCTGTTTTTT. This codes for CASSVGGTNTGELFF.

The gene calls are TRBV18 and TRBJ1-1, with D perhaps TRBD1 (6 bases). V was clipped by 6 bases and J by 5 bases, with 16 bases between them. Germline CDR1 is KGHSH and CDR2 is LQKENI. This CDR3 is 14 amino acids long. The DNA for the CDR3 is TGTGCCAGCTCCCCGACGACAGGTTGGACTGAAGCTTTCTTT. This encodes CASSPTTGWTEAFF. The full variable domain, completed using reference TRBV18 and TRBJ1-1, is NAGVMQNPRHLVRRRGQEARLRCSPMKGHSHVYWYRQLPEEGLKFMVYLQKENIIDESGMPKERFSAEFPKEGPSILRIQQVVRGDSAAYFCASSPTTGWTEAFFGQGTRLTVV.

The chain is built from TRBV3-1 (or the pseudogene TRBV3-2) and TRBJ2-2; 11 nucleotides match TRBD2. The CDR3 totals 15 residues. The germline V gene has CDR1 LGHDT and CDR2 YNNKEL (reference sequence). V was clipped by 4 bases and J by 7 bases; unmatched bases: 5. CDR3 DNA: TGTGCCAGCAGCCTTAGCGGGGGGGCCGGCGGGGAGCTGTTTTTT. Its translation is CASSLSGGAGGELFF.

The chain has TRBV5-1 and TRBJ1-6, with 8 bases lining up with TRBD1. The CDR3 has 18 residues. The ends lost 4 bases at V and 0 bases at J; junction bases unmatched: 9. Looked up from germline, CDR1 is SGHRS and CDR2 is YFSETQ. CDR3: CASSGGTGRSSYNSPLHF. For the CDR3, the DNA is TGCGCCAGCAGCGGCGGGACAGGCCGGAGCTCCTATAATTCACCCCTCCACTTT.

V and J are TRBV19 and TRBJ2-6; 10 bases line up with TRBD1. Trimming took 3 bases from V and 2 from J; bases not matched to a gene: 4. Germline V gene sequence: CDR1 LNHDA, CDR2 SQIVND (reference sequence). The CDR3 runs to 17 residues. The chain's CDR3 is CASSMWTGGTGANVLTF. CDR3 sequence (DNA): TGTGCCAGTAGTATGTGGACAGGGGGTACTGGGGCCAACGTCCTGACTTTC.

This clone came up once. The genes are TRBV14 and TRBJ2-3; perhaps TRBD1 as D (6 bases). V was pared by 4 bases and J by 2 bases, with 13 bases between. Germline V gene lookup returns CDR1 SGHDN and CDR2 FVKESK. The CDR3 contains 15 residues. For the CDR3, the DNA is TGTGCCAGCAGCCTCAGGACAGCCTACACAGATACGCAGTATTTT. This translates into CASSLRTAYTDTQYF.